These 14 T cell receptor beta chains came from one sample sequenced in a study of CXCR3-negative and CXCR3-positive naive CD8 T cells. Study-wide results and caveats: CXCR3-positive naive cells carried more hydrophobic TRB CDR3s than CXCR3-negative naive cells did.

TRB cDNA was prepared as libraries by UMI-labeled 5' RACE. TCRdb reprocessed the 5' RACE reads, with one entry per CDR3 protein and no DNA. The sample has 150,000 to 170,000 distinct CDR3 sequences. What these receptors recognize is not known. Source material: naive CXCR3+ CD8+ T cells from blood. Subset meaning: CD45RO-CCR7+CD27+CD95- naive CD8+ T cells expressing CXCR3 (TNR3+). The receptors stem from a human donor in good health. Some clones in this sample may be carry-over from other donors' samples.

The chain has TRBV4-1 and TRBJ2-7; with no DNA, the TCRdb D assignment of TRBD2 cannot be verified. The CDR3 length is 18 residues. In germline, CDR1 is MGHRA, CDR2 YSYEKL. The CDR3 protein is CASSQGLAGPAGPYEQYF.

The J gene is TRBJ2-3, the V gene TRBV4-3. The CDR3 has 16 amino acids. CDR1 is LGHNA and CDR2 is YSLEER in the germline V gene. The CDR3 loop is CASSQDWAANTDTQYF.

The CDR3 protein is CASSSVTGETETQYF. This chain links TRBV7-9 with TRBJ2-5; TCRdb reports TRBD1, a call that lacks DNA to check it against. Germline V CDR1 and CDR2: SEHNR, FQNEAQ (reference sequence). The CDR3 runs 15 residues. The whole variable domain, filled in from reference TRBV7-9 and TRBJ2-5, reads DTGVSQNPRHKITKRGQNVTFRCDPISEHNRLYWYRQTLGQGPEFLTYFQNEAQLEKSRLLSDRFSAERPKGSFSTLEIQRTEQGDSAMYLCASSSVTGETETQYFGPGTRLLVL.

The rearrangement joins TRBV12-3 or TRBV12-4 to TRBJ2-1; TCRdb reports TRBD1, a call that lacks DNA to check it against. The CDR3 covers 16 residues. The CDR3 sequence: CASSTPPGQGLNEQFF.

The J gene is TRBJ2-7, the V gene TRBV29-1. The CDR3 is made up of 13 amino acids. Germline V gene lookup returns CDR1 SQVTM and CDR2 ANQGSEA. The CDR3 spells CSVEVASSYEQYF.

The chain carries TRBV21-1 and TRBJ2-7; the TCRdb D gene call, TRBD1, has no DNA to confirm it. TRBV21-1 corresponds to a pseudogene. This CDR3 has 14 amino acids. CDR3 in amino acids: CASMQSGEAYEQYF.

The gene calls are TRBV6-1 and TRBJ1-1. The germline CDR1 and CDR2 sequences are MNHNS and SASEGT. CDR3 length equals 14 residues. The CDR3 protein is CASSEALRRTEAFF.

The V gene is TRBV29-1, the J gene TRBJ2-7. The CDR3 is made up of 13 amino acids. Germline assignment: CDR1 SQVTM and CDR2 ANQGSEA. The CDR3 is CSVERILSYEQYF.

The CDR3 reads CASSEDVVSYNEQFF. The J gene is TRBJ2-1, the V gene TRBV2. The germline gives CDR1 SNHLY, CDR2 FYNNEI. The CDR3 extends over 15 amino acids.

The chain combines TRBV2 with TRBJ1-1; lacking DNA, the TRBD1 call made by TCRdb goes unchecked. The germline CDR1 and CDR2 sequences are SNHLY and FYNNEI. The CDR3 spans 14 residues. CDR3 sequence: CASRTGGWNTEAFF.

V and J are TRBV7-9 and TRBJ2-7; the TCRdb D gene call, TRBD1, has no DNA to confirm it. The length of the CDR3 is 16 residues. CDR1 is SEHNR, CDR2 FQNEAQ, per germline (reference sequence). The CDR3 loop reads CASSSSETGSPFEQYF.

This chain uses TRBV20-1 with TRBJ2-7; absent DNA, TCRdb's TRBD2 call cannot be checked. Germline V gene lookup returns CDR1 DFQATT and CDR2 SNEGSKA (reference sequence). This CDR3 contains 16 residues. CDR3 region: CSARDPLAGGPYEQYF.

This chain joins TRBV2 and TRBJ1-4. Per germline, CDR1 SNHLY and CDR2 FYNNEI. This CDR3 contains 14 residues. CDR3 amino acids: CASSEGGKDEKLFF.

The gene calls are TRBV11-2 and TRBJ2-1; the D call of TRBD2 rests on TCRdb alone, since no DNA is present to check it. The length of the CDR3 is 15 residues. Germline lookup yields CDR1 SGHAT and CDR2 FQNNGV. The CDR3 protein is CASTDSETSVFGQFF.